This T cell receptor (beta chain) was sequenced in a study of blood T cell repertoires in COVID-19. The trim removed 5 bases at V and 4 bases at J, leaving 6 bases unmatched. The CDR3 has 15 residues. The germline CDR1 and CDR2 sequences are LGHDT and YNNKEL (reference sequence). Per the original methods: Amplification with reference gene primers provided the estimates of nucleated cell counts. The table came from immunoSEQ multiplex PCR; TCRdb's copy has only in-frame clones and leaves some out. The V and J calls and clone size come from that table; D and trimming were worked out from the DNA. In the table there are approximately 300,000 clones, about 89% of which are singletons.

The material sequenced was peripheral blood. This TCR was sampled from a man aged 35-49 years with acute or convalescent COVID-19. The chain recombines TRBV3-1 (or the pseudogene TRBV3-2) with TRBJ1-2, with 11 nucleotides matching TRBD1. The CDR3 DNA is TGTGCCAGCAGCTTATGGACAGGGGGCTTCTATGGCTACACCTTC. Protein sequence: CASSLWTGGFYGYTF.